Shown below are 6 T cell receptor beta chains from a single sample sequenced in a study of OX40 agonist ivuxolimab in advanced cancers. The assay was immunoSEQ multiplex PCR, and TCRdb's table has in-frame clones only and misses some. The data contain about 98,000 clones, around 85% of them singletons. The sample in question was CD4+ or CD8+ T cells sorted from blood, obtained in a trial of the OX40 agonist ivuxolimab. These receptors were taken from an adult with an advanced solid tumor such as melanoma, head and neck, liver or kidney cancer.

The V and J genes are TRBV18 and TRBJ1-2, with D unclear. The CDR3 loop spans 16 amino acids. Per the germline V gene, CDR1 is KGHSH and CDR2 is LQKENI. V lost 3 bases, J lost 1 base, and 15 bases lay in between. CDR3 coding DNA: TGTGCCAGCTCACCTTTCGAGGGTGCAGTTAACTATGGCTACACCTTC. This encodes CASSPFEGAVNYGYTF.

The chain joins TRBV6-6 to TRBJ2-7; D is uncertain. The CDR3 spans 13 residues. From germline, CDR1 is MNHNY and CDR2 SVGAGI (reference sequence). Trimming removed 0 bases from V and 3 bases from J, with 6 bases in between. The CDR3: CASSYSSNYEQYF. The CDR3 coding sequence is TGTGCCAGCAGTTACTCGTCTAACTACGAGCAGTACTTC.

The J gene is TRBJ2-3, the V gene TRBV19, with 9 bases lining up with TRBD2. This CDR3 region has 15 residues. With 1 base clipped from V and 6 bases from J, the junction kept 5 bases outside the gene matches. CDR1 is LNHDA and CDR2 is SQIVND in the germline V gene (reference sequence). This CDR3 reads CASSIGGRVGDTQYF. The CDR3 DNA reads TGTGCCAGTAGTATAGGCGGGAGGGTCGGTGATACGCAGTATTTT. Drawing the rest from reference TRBV19 and TRBJ2-3, the complete variable domain is DGGITQSPKYLFRKEGQNVTLSCEQNLNHDAMYWYRQDPGQGLRLIYYSQIVNDFQKGDIAEGYSVSREKKESFPLTVTSAQKNPTAFYLCASSIGGRVGDTQYFGPGTRLTVL.

The gene calls are TRBV7-2 and TRBJ2-1; no clear D gene. V lost 5 bases to trimming and J lost 2 bases, with 16 bases between them. The length of the CDR3 is 16 residues. Per the germline V gene, CDR1 is SGHTA and CDR2 is FQGNSA. The CDR3 is CASSPVPLGPYNEQFF. DNA of the CDR3: TGTGCCAGCAGCCCAGTGCCCCTAGGACCCTACAATGAGCAGTTCTTC.

V gene TRBV5-1 combines with J gene TRBJ2-3, with D tentatively TRBD1 (6 bases). In germline, CDR1 is SGHRS, CDR2 YFSETQ. The CDR3 spans 16 residues. Deletions cut 5 bases from V and 0 bases from J, with 16 bases between. CDR3 DNA: TGCGCCAGCAGTCAACAGGGTGGGCTTAGCACAGATACGCAGTATTTT. Translated, it gives CASSQQGGLSTDTQYF.

V gene TRBV28 combines with J gene TRBJ1-2; no definite D call. CDR1 is MDHEN, CDR2 SYDVKM, per germline. CDR3 length equals 13 residues. The germline V and J ends were trimmed by 1 base and 6 bases, with 9 bases remaining between them. The CDR3 loop is CASSLLKGNGYTF. CDR3 DNA sequence: TGTGCCAGCAGTTTATTGAAAGGGAATGGCTACACCTTC.